What follows is one TCR beta chain and its context. Antigen: not known. The germline CDR1 and CDR2 sequences are SEHNR and FQNEAQ (reference sequence). There are 16 residues in the CDR3. With V trimmed by 1 base and J by 5 bases, 6 bases remained unmatched. The sample belongs to a study of cytomegalovirus exposure and HLA in healthy donors. Study-level findings and limits: Investigators reported approximately 150 TCR beta chains as tied to cytomegalovirus. Per published reports, the classifier diagnosed cytomegalovirus status with high specificity and sensitivity. Most observed TCR sequences were rare, whereas some public TCRs were detected in many donors. CMV antigen specificity of three CMV-associated chains was confirmed in vitro.

Generated by immunoSEQ multiplex PCR, the TCRdb table keeps only in-frame clones and is missing some. The data show a few hundred thousand clones, about 93% seen once. The TCR was taken from a woman aged 18-29 years in good health and CMV-seronegative. Sequenced material: PBMCs. The chain is built from TRBV7-9 and TRBJ1-4; the match to TRBD1 covers 8 bases. The CDR3 DNA reads TGTGCCAGCAGCTTAGTTCGCAGGACAGGGAATGAAAAACTGTTTTTT. It is translated as CASSLVRRTGNEKLFF.